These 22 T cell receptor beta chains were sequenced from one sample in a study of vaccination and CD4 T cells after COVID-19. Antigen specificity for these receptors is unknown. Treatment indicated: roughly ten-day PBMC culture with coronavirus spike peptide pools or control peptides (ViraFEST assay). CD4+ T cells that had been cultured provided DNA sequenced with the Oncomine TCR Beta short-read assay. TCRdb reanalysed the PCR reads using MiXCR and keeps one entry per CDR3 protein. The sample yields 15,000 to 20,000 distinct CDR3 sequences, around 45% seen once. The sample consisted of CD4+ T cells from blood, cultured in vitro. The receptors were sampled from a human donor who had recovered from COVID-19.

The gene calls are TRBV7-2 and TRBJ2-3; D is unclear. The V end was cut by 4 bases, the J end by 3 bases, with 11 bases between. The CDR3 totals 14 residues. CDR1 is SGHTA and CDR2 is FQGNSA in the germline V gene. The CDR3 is CASSSGSETDTQYF. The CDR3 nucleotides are TGTGCCAGCAGCTCCGGGTCAGAAACAGATACGCAGTATTTT.

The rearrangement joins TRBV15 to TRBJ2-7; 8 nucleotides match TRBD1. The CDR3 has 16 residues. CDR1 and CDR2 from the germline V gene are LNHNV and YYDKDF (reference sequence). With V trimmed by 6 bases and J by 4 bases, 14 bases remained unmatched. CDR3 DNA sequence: TGTGCCACCAGGGCCCGAACCGGGACAGGAGGGTACGAGCAGTACTTC. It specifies CATRARTGTGGYEQYF.

CDR3 residues: CASSGDSTINYGYTF. The CDR3 nucleotides read TGTGCCAGCAGTGGGGACAGTACGATTAACTATGGCTACACCTTC. The chain links TRBV6-1 to TRBJ1-2; 7 bases match TRBD1. Germline lookup yields CDR1 MNHNS and CDR2 SASEGT. V lost 4 bases, J lost 1 base, and 6 bases stayed unmatched. The CDR3 runs 15 residues.

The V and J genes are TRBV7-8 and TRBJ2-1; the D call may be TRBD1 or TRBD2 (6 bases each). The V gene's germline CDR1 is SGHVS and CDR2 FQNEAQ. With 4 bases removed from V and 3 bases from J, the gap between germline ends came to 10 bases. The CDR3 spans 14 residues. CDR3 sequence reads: CASSWGARYNEQFF. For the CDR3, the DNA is TGTGCCAGCAGCTGGGGGGCACGCTACAATGAGCAGTTCTTC.

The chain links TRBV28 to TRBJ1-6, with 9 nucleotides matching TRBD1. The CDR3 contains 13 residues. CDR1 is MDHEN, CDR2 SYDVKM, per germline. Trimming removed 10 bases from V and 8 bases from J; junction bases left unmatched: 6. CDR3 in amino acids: CATFRDRDSPLHF. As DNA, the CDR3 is TGTGCCACCTTCCGGGACAGGGATTCACCCCTCCACTTT.

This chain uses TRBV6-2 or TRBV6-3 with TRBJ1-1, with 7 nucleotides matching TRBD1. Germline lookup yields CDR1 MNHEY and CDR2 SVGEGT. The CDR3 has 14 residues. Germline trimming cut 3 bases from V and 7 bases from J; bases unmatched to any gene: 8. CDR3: CASSYPTGMGEAFF. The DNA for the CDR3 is TGTGCCAGCAGTTATCCGACAGGGATGGGTGAAGCTTTCTTT.

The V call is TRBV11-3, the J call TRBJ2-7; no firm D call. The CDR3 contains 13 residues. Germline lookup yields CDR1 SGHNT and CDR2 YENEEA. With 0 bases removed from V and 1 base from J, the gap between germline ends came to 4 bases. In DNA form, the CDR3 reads TGTGCCAGCAGCTTAGACAGTTCCTACGAGCAGTACTTC. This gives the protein CASSLDSSYEQYF.

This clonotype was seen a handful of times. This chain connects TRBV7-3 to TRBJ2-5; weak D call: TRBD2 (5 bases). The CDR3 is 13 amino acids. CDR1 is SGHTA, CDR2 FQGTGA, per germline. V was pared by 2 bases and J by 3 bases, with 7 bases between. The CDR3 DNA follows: TGTGCCAGCAGCTTACGAGCGGAAGAGACCCAGTACTTC. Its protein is CASSLRAEETQYF.

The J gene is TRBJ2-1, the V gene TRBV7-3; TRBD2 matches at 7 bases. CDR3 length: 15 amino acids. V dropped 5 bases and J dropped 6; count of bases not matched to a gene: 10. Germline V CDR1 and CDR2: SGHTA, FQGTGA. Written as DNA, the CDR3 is TGTGCCAGCAGCGAACAGCGGGGTCCCTTCAATGAGCAGTTCTTC. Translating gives CASSEQRGPFNEQFF.

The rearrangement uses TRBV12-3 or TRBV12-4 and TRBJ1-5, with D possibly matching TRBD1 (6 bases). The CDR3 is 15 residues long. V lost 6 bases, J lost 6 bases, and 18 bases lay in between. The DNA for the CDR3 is TGTGCCAGCAGCGACAGGACGGGCTCGTCTCAGCCCCAGCATTTT. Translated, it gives CASSDRTGSSQPQHF.

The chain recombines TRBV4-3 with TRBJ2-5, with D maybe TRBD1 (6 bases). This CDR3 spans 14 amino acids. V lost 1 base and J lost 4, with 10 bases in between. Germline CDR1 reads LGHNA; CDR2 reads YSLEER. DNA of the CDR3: TGCGCCAGCAGCCAAGCCGCCAGGGGAGAGACCCAGTACTTC. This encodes CASSQAARGETQYF.

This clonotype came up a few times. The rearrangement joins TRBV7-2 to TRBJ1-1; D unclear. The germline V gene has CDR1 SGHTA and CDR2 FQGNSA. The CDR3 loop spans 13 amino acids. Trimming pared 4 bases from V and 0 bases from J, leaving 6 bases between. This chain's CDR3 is CASSSTLNTEAFF. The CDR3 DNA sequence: TGTGCCAGCAGCTCGACACTGAACACTGAAGCTTTCTTT.

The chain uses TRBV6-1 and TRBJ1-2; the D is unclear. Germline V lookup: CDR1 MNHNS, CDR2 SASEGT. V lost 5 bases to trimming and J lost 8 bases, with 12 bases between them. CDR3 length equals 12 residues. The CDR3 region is CASSPHKGGYTF. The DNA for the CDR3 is TGTGCCAGCAGTCCCCACAAGGGAGGCTACACCTTC.

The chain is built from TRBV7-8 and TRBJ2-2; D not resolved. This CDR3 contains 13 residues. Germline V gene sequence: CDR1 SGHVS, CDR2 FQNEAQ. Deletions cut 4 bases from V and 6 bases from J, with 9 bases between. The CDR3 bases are TGTGCCAGCAGCTCTGGTGGATCCGGGGAGCTGTTTTTT. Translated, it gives CASSSGGSGELFF.

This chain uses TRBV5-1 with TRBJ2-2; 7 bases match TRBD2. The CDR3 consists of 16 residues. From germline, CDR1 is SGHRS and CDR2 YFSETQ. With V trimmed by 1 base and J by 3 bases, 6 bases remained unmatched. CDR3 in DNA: TGCGCCAGCAGCTTGTCGGGGGGAGCCGACACCGGGGAGCTGTTTTTT. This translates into CASSLSGGADTGELFF. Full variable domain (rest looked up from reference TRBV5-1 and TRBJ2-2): KAGVTQTPRYLIKTRGQQVTLSCSPISGHRSVSWYQQTPGQGLQFLFEYFSETQRNKGNFPGRFSGRQFSNSRSEMNVSTLELGDSALYLCASSLSGGADTGELFFGEGSRLTVL.

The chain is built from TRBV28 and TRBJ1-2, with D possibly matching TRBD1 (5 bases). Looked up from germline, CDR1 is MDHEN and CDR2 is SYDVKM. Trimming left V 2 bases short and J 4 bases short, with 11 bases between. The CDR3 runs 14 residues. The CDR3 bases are TGTGCCAGCAGTTTACGGGGGACCGCCTATGGCTACACCTTC. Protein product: CASSLRGTAYGYTF.

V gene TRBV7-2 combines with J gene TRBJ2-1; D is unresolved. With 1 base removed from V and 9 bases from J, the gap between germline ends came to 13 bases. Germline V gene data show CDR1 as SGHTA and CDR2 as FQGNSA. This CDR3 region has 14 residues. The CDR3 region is CASSLENVRGEQFF. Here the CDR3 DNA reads TGTGCCAGCAGCTTAGAGAATGTGCGAGGTGAGCAGTTCTTC.

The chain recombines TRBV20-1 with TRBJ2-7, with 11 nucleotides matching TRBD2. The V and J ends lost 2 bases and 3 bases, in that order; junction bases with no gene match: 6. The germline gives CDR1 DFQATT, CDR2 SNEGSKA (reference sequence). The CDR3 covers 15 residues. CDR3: CSARHTGTSGYEQYF. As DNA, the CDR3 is TGCAGTGCTAGACATACGGGGACTAGCGGCTACGAGCAGTACTTC.

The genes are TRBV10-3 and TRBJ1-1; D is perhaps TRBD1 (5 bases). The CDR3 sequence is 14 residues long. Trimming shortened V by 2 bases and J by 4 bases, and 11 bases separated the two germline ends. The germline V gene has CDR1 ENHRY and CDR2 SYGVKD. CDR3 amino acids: CAISERSGGTEAFF. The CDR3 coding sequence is TGTGCCATCAGTGAGAGGAGTGGGGGCACTGAAGCTTTCTTT.

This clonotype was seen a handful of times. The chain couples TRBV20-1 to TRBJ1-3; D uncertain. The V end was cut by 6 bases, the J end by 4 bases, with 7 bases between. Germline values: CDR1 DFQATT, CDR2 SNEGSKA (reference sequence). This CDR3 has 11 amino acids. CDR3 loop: CSATGGNTIYF. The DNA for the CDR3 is TGCAGTGCCACCGGGGGAAACACCATATATTTT.

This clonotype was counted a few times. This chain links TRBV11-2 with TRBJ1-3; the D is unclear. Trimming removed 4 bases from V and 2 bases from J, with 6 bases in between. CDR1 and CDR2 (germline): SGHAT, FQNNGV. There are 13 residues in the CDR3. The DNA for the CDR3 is TGTGCCAGCAGCTCCGGGCCTGGAAACACCATATATTTT. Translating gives CASSSGPGNTIYF.

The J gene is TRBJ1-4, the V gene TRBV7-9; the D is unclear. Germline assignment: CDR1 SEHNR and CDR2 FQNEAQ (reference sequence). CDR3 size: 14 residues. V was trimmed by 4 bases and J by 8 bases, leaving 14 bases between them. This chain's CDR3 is CASSSREAGEKLFF. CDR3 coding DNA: TGTGCCAGCAGCTCCCGGGAGGCGGGGGAAAAACTGTTTTTT.